Below are 5 T cell receptor beta chains sequenced from a single sample in a study of siplizumab effects on memory and regulatory T cells. Data came from immunoSEQ multiplex PCR; TCRdb stores just in-frame clones and leaves some out. Counted here are fewer than 130,000 clones, approximately 92% occurring once; the ten biggest clones make up 1.3%. What was sequenced was CD4+ T cells sorted from blood. These receptors all come from a human donor in good health.

The CDR3 loop is CASSGLSATPWEQYF. DNA of the CDR3: TGTGCCAGCAGTGGTCTTTCGGCTACCCCCTGGGAGCAGTACTTC. J is TRBJ2-7 and V is TRBV5-6, with D uncertain. CDR1 SGHDT and CDR2 YYEEEE come from the germline V gene. Trimming took 5 bases from V and 7 from J, leaving 22 bases between them. The CDR3 loop spans 15 amino acids.

V is TRBV27 and J is TRBJ1-5; TRBD1 matches 7 bases. Germline lookup yields CDR1 MNHEY and CDR2 SMNVEV (reference sequence). Germline trimming cut 6 bases from V and 2 bases from J; bases unmatched to any gene: 10. CDR3 length equals 16 residues. The CDR3 region has the DNA TGTGCCAGCAGGCAAAAACAGGGGTTTGGCAATCAGCCCCAGCATTTT. Translated, it gives CASRQKQGFGNQPQHF.

The genes are TRBV7-2 and TRBJ2-6; a possible D gene is TRBD1 (6 bases). Trimming stripped 10 bases from V and 0 bases from J, with 25 bases between. The CDR3 has 19 residues. The germline V gene encodes CDR1 SGHTA and CDR2 FQGNSA. The CDR3 DNA is TGTGCCATCCGGAACAGGGTCGGAACCCCTAGCTCTGGGGCCAACGTCCTGACTTTC. This codes for CAIRNRVGTPSSGANVLTF.

The V and J genes are TRBV9 and TRBJ2-5; 8 bases align to TRBD2. Germline CDR1 and CDR2: SGDLS and YYNGEE. The junction had 5 bases not matched to a gene; V was cut back by 0 bases and J by 1 base. CDR3 size: 16 residues. The CDR3 here is CASSVGAGARQETQYF. CDR3 in DNA: TGTGCCAGCAGCGTAGGAGCGGGAGCCCGCCAAGAGACCCAGTACTTC. Looking up the rest from reference TRBV9 and TRBJ2-5 gives the full variable domain: DSGVTQTPKHLITATGQRVTLRCSPRSGDLSVYWYQQSLDQGLQFLIQYYNGEERAKGNILERFSAQQFPDLHSELNLSSLELGDSALYFCASSVGAGARQETQYFGPGTRLLVL.

This chain uses TRBV18 with TRBJ2-1; unclear D gene. Trimming removed 6 bases from V and 0 bases from J, with 12 bases in between. This CDR3 spans 15 amino acids. Germline assignment: CDR1 KGHSH and CDR2 LQKENI. The CDR3 reads CASSPSDGSYNEQFF. For the CDR3, the DNA is TGTGCCAGCTCTCCGTCGGACGGCTCCTACAATGAGCAGTTCTTC.